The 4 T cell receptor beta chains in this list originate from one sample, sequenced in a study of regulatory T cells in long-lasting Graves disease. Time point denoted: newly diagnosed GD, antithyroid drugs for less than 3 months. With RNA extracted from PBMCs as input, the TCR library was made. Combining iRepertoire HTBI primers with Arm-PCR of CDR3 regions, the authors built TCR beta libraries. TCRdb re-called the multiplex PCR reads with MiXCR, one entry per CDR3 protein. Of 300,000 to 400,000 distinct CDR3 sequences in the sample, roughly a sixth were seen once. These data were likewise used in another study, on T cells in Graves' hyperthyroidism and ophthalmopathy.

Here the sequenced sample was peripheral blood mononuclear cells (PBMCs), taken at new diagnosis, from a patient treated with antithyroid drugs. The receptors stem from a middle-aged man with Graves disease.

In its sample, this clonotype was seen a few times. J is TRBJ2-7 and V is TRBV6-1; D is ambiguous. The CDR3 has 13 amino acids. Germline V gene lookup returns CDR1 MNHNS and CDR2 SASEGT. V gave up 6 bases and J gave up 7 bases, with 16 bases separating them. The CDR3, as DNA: TGTGCCAGCAGCCCAGCATATTTGGGGGAGCAGTACTTC. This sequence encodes CASSPAYLGEQYF.

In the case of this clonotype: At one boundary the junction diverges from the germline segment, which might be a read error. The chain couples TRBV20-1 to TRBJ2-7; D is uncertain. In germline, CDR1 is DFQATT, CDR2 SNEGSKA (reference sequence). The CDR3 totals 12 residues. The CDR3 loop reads CGARCSFDEQYF. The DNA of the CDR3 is TGCGGTGCTAGATGCTCGTTTGACGAGCAGTACTTC.

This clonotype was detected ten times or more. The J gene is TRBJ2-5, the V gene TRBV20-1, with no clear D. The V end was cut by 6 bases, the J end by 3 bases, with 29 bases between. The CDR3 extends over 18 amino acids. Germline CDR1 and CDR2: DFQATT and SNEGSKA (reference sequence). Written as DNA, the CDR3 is TGCAGTGCCCGTGAGATGGTCTCGGCGTCGGACCATAAAGAGACCCAGTACTTC. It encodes CSAREMVSASDHKETQYF.

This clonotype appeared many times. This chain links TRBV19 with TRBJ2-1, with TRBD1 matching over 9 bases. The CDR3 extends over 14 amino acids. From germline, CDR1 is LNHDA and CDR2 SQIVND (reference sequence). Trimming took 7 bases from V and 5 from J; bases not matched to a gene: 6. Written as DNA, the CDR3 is TGTGCCAGTACGAGGACAGGGGAAAACAATGAGCAGTTCTTC. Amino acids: CASTRTGENNEQFF.